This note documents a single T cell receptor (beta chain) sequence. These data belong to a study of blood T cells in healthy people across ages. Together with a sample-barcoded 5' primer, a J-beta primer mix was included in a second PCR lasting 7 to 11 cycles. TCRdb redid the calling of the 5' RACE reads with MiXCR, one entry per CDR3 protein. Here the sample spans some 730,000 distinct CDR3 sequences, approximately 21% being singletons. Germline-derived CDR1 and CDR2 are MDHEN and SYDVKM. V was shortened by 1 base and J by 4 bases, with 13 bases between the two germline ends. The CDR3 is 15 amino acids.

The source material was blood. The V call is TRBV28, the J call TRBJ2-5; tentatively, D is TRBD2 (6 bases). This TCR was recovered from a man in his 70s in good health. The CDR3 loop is CASSLLRLGPETQYF. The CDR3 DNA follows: TGTGCCAGCAGTTTATTAAGACTAGGGCCAGAGACCCAGTACTTC.